The source of this T cell receptor (beta chain) is a study of post-analysis software for immune sequencing data. Findings and caveats of the study: Significantly lower normalized Chao1 diversity was seen in multiple sclerosis patients than in controls. The five TRBV segments detected at higher frequency in patients than in controls included TRBV5-6, TRBV5-1 and TRBV20-1.

V shed 0 bases and J 2 bases; nucleotides not matched to a gene: 2. Germline CDR1 and CDR2: DFQATT and SNEGSKA (reference sequence). This CDR3 spans 14 amino acids. Included in the TCR beta cDNA libraries were unique molecular identifiers. Yield was 450,000 to 650,000 cDNA molecules from approximately 0.95 to 9.8 million T cells. MiXCR was run by TCRdb on the PCR reads, yielding one entry per CDR3 protein. Counted here are 650,000 to 900,000 distinct CDR3 sequences, 46% occurring once; the ten biggest clones make up around 4.7%. This clonotype has more than one count but fewer than ten. The antigen is not known.

The chain couples TRBV20-1 to TRBJ2-5, with 8 positions matching TRBD2. Sequencing used blood. This TCR derives from a girl between 10 and 17 years old with multiple sclerosis. The CDR3 spells CSARDQREQETQYF. DNA for the CDR3: TGCAGTGCTAGAGATCAGCGGGAGCAAGAGACCCAGTACTTC.